This T cell receptor (beta chain) was sequenced during a study of blood T cell repertoires in COVID-19. Looking at the study overall: COVID-19 samples, acute and convalescent, were from the United States, Italy and Spain. The analysed material was cDNA or gDNA that came from T cells, B-cell-depleted T cells, or PBMCs.

As handled by the study authors: Using reference gene primer amplification, nucleated cell counts were estimated. The table came from immunoSEQ multiplex PCR; TCRdb's copy has only in-frame clones and leaves some out. V and J calls and clone size come straight from that table; D and trimming were deduced from the DNA. The repertoire holds 350,000 or so clones, with around 87% as singletons. The CDR3 spans 16 residues. The germline V gene encodes CDR1 SGDLS and CDR2 YYNGEE. Trimming shortened V by 0 bases and J by 6 bases, and 16 bases separated the two germline ends. Sequencing input: peripheral blood. The chain recombines TRBV9 with TRBJ2-1, with TRBD2 as a possible D gene (5 bases). The source is a young man with active or convalescent COVID-19. This CDR3 reads CASSVDPGSSLNEQFF. The CDR3 DNA reads as TGTGCCAGCAGCGTAGATCCGGGTTCTAGCCTCAATGAGCAGTTCTTC.